This T cell receptor beta chain was identified in a study of blood T cell repertoires in COVID-19. Looking at the study overall: Specimens from acute and convalescent COVID-19 originated in the United States, Italy and Spain. The analysed material was cDNA or gDNA that came from T cells, B-cell-depleted T cells, or PBMCs.

Per the original data handling: It was from reference gene primer amplification that nucleated cell counts were estimated. Sequenced by immunoSEQ multiplex PCR; TCRdb stores in-frame clones only, minus some. The DNA gave D and trimming, while V, J and clone size come from that table. The table includes 50,000 to 70,000 clones, 88% detected once. Germline-derived CDR1 and CDR2 are MGHRA and YSYEKL. This CDR3 is 18 amino acids long. V shed 2 bases, J shed 5 bases, and the junction held 15 bases outside the gene matches. This sequence originates from a man in his 60s with acute or convalescent COVID-19. Sample: peripheral blood. The rearrangement links TRBV4-1 to TRBJ2-3, with 8 bases identical to TRBD2. CDR3 sequence reads: CASSQTPGSGRDRDTQYF. CDR3 in DNA: TGCGCCAGCAGCCAAACCCCGGGCAGCGGGAGAGATAGAGATACGCAGTATTTT.